This T cell receptor (beta chain) came from a study of technical replicates of blood from a few donors. Produced via immunoSEQ multiplex PCR; TCRdb's table is partial and in-frame only. In the table there are just over 95,000 clones, roughly 95% of which are singletons. The V gene's germline CDR1 is SGHAT and CDR2 FQNNGV. The V end lost 0 bases, the J end lost 4 bases, and 15 bases lay between the germline ends. The length of the CDR3 is 17 residues. V and J are TRBV11-2 and TRBJ2-2, with no clear D. The sample was T cells isolated from PBMCs. The TCR comes from a human donor in good health. CDR3 sequence reads: CASSLDLWSESTGELFF. As DNA, the CDR3 is TGTGCCAGCAGCTTAGATTTATGGTCAGAAAGCACCGGGGAGCTGTTTTTT.